Only one count was recorded for the clone carrying this T cell receptor (beta chain). As yet, its antigen is unknown. The source of the sample is a study of post-analysis software for immune sequencing data. Regarding the study as a whole: Roughly 5 TRBV segments were significantly more frequent in patients than in controls. TRBV5-6, TRBV5-1 and TRBV20-1 were among these segments. Significantly lower normalized Chao1 diversity was found in patients with multiple sclerosis relative to controls.

cDNA libraries for TCR beta contained unique molecular identifiers. TCRdb re-analysed the PCR reads in MiXCR, keeping a single row per CDR3 protein. This sample has 250,000 to 300,000 distinct CDR3 sequences; around 34% occur once, and the top ten carry approximately 4.6%. Germline-derived CDR1 and CDR2 are SGHTA and FQGNSA. V was trimmed by 5 bases and J by 6 bases, leaving 12 bases between them. The CDR3 spans 13 residues. J is TRBJ2-3 and V is TRBV7-2, with D perhaps matching TRBD1 (5 bases). The sequence derives from a girl under 18 with multiple sclerosis. The sequencing input was blood. The CDR3 region is CASSPVRADTQYF. The CDR3 DNA is TGTGCCAGCAGCCCCGTCAGGGCTGATACGCAGTATTTT.